The sample holds many counts of the clone carrying this T cell receptor beta chain. Its antigen is unidentified. This entry is derived from a study of T cell repertoires in cytomegalovirus infection. Study at large: Selected CMV epitopes included recently identified HLA-C-restricted ones as well as well-studied HLA-B-restricted ones. Public TCR beta signatures indicated both CMV infection and matching HLA type.

The V gene's germline CDR1 is LNHDA and CDR2 SQIVND (reference sequence). Between the trimmed V and J ends, which lost 2 bases and 1 base, there was a span of 10 bases. The length of the CDR3 is 15 residues. TCRdb itself ran the reads through MiXCR, one entry per CDR3 protein. The data contain roughly 150,000 distinct CDR3 sequences, 32% of them singletons. Study-level results: The response measured ex vivo was dominated by TCR beta clonotypes (HLA-C-restricted and CMV-specific).

The sequence derives from a human donor in good health (CMV status not recorded). Some clones in this sample may be carry-over from other donors' samples. Sequenced material: CD8+ T cells from cultured PBMCs, taken from culture after CMV antigen stimulation. V and J are TRBV19 and TRBJ2-3; D unclear. This chain's CDR3 is CASSIMKFGTDTQYF. As DNA, the CDR3 is TGTGCCAGTAGTATAATGAAGTTCGGCACAGATACGCAGTATTTT.